A selection of T cell receptor beta chains follows, all from one sample in a study of control samples from healthy donors and cancer patients. Produced via immunoSEQ multiplex PCR; TCRdb's table is partial and in-frame only. Among 120,000 or so clones listed, 90% were seen once. Material: blood. The origin of the receptors is a man between 18 and 35 years old in good health. Each CDR3 is given with its conserved first and last residue. The D gene is left open where the match is weak. The size field is filled for only some rows; it gives once, few, many or a size class.

d_call,clone_size,v_call,j_call,cdr3_aa,cdr3_nt
.,.,TRBV2,TRBJ1-5,CASMGYSNQPQHF,TGTGCCAGCATGGGCTATAGCAATCAGCCCCAGCATTTT
TRBD2,.,TRBV5-4,TRBJ2-3,CASSDTSGDYSDTQYF,TGTGCCAGCAGCGATACTAGCGGGGACTACTCAGATACGCAGTATTTT
.,.,TRBV29-1,TRBJ1-6,CSVRGPEHNSPLHF,TGCAGCGTTCGGGGGCCCGAGCATAATTCACCCCTCCACTTT
TRBD1,once,TRBV5-1,TRBJ1-2,CASSWDPGTGGGYTF,TGCGCCAGCAGCTGGGACCCTGGGACAGGGGGTGGCTACACCTTC
.,once,TRBV6-2/TRBV6-3,TRBJ1-1,CASSRVMRGTEAFF,TGTGCCAGCAGTAGGGTCATGCGCGGCACTGAAGCTTTCTTT
.,.,TRBV3-1/TRBV3-2,TRBJ2-7,CASSSGTVSYEQYF,TGTGCCAGCAGTTCCGGGACGGTATCCTACGAGCAGTACTTC
.,.,TRBV11-2,TRBJ2-5,CASGLQGGYQETQYF,TGTGCCAGCGGCCTCCAGGGTGGGTACCAAGAGACCCAGTACTTC
.,.,TRBV7-2,TRBJ1-5,CASSSRVDQPQHF,TGTGCCAGCAGTTCCAGGGTGGATCAGCCCCAGCATTTT
TRBD2,.,TRBV4-2,TRBJ2-2,CASSPQGLAGTSNTGELFF,TGTGCCAGCAGCCCCCAAGGACTAGCGGGGACTTCGAACACCGGGGAGCTGTTTTTT
TRBD2,.,TRBV6-6,TRBJ2-1,CASSYEVAGGNEQFF,TGTGCCAGCAGTTACGAGGTAGCGGGGGGGAATGAGCAGTTCTTC
TRBD1,.,TRBV18,TRBJ2-4,CASSPLVQGDIQYF,TGTGCCAGCTCACCCCTCGTACAGGGGGACATTCAGTACTTC
TRBD1,.,TRBV5-4,TRBJ2-1,CASWRDREYNEQFF,TGTGCCAGCTGGCGGGACAGGGAATACAATGAGCAGTTCTTC
.,.,TRBV12-3/TRBV12-4,TRBJ1-3,CASLSRARNTIYF,TGTGCCAGTCTATCCCGAGCCAGGAACACCATATATTTT
TRBD2,.,TRBV10-2,TRBJ2-1,CASSESREGPYNEQFF,TGCGCCAGCAGTGAGTCACGGGAGGGCCCCTACAATGAGCAGTTCTTC
TRBD1,.,TRBV3-1/TRBV3-2,TRBJ1-5,CASSQRTGGQPQHF,TGTGCCAGCAGCCAACGGACAGGGGGTCAGCCCCAGCATTTT
TRBD1,.,TRBV5-1,TRBJ1-2,CASSQTTGDSTYGYTF,TGCGCCAGCAGTCAAACCACAGGGGACTCCACTTATGGCTACACCTTC
.,once,TRBV27,TRBJ1-1,CASSSRVDGHTEAFF,TGTGCCAGCAGTTCCCGAGTGGACGGACACACTGAAGCTTTCTTT
.,.,TRBV5-4,TRBJ2-5,CASSRDSMGETQYF,TGTGCCAGCAGCCGGGACTCCATGGGGGAGACCCAGTACTTC
TRBD1,.,TRBV18,TRBJ2-7,CASSPVGQGAGEQYF,TGTGCCAGCTCACCAGTGGGACAGGGGGCTGGGGAGCAGTACTTC
.,.,TRBV5-1,TRBJ1-3,CASSLAGSGNTIYF,TGCGCCAGCAGCTTGGCGGGGTCTGGAAACACCATATATTTT
.,once,TRBV10-3,TRBJ1-1,CAIKGRMDTEAFF,TGTGCCATCAAGGGCAGGATGGATACTGAAGCTTTCTTT
.,.,TRBV2,TRBJ1-4,CASSPGRANEKLFF,TGTGCCAGCAGCCCAGGGCGAGCTAATGAAAAACTGTTTTTT
.,.,TRBV28,TRBJ1-1,CASSSHGGSHTEAFF,TGTGCCAGCAGTTCCCATGGGGGGTCGCACACTGAAGCTTTCTTT
TRBD1,.,TRBV29-1,TRBJ2-1,CSVSQGAFSYNEQFF,TGCAGCGTTAGTCAGGGGGCGTTTTCCTACAATGAGCAGTTCTTC
TRBD2,.,TRBV4-1,TRBJ2-1,CASSQDPTSGLNEQFF,TGCGCCAGCAGCCAAGATCCGACTAGCGGGCTTAATGAGCAGTTCTTC
TRBD2,.,TRBV3-1/TRBV3-2,TRBJ2-5,CASSQVWGGTETQYF,TGTGCCAGCAGCCAAGTATGGGGGGGAACGGAGACCCAGTACTTC
.,.,TRBV6-5,TRBJ2-7,CASSQGQGFVYEQYF,TGTGCCAGCAGCCAGGGACAAGGGTTTGTCTACGAGCAGTACTTC
.,.,TRBV19,TRBJ1-2,CASSTDGSWGYTF,TGTGCCAGTAGTACAGACGGTTCATGGGGCTACACCTTC